This passage covers 9 T cell receptor beta chains from one sample sequenced in a study of shared clonotypes between healthy human individuals. The repertoire was sequenced with immunoSEQ multiplex PCR; TCRdb's copy has only in-frame clones and lacks some. The table lists 2,500,000 or so clones, 85% to 95% of them singletons. Sequenced input: naive CD4+ T cells from PBMCs. The subset denotes: CD45RA+ positively selected. The receptors here all came from a man aged 18 to 29 in good health. Some clones in this sample may be carry-over from other donors' samples.

The chain carries TRBV11-2 and TRBJ2-2; no firm D call. The CDR3 has 12 amino acids. Germline V CDR1 and CDR2: SGHAT, FQNNGV. V was cut by 8 bases and J by 4 bases, with 8 bases left in between. The CDR3 region has the DNA TGTGCCAGCCCCTCTCCCACCGGGGAGCTGTTTTTT. Protein: CASPSPTGELFF.

The chain uses TRBV11-2 and TRBJ2-1, with D tentatively TRBD2 (5 bases). The CDR3 is 17 amino acids. Germline V gene lookup returns CDR1 SGHAT and CDR2 FQNNGV. V lost 5 bases and J lost 0, with 17 bases in between. The CDR3 is CASSTMGSGSSYNEQFF. As DNA, the CDR3 is TGTGCCAGCAGCACCATGGGGAGTGGGAGCTCCTACAATGAGCAGTTCTTC.

This rearrangement joins TRBV5-1 to TRBJ1-1; a possible D gene is TRBD1 (6 bases). The length of the CDR3 is 16 residues. V was trimmed by 6 bases and J by 1 base, leaving 19 bases between them. The germline V gene encodes CDR1 SGHRS and CDR2 YFSETQ. CDR3 amino acids: CASTLDQLGGNTEAFF. The CDR3 DNA sequence: TGCGCCAGCACCCTAGACCAATTAGGGGGGAACACTGAAGCTTTCTTT. Full variable domain (outside the CDR3, taken from reference TRBV5-1 and TRBJ1-1): KAGVTQTPRYLIKTRGQQVTLSCSPISGHRSVSWYQQTPGQGLQFLFEYFSETQRNKGNFPGRFSGRQFSNSRSEMNVSTLELGDSALYLCASTLDQLGGNTEAFFGQGTRLTVV.

The DNA for the CDR3 is TGTGCCAGCTCCCTCGACAGGGGGCAAAGCGGGGAGCTGTTTTTT. This codes for CASSLDRGQSGELFF. The rearrangement links TRBV18 to TRBJ2-2; 10 nucleotides align to TRBD1. Germline V gives CDR1 KGHSH, CDR2 LQKENI. The CDR3 is 15 residues long. V gave up 6 bases and J gave up 7 bases; unmatched junction bases: 8. Looking up the rest from reference TRBV18 and TRBJ2-2 gives the full variable domain: NAGVMQNPRHLVRRRGQEARLRCSPMKGHSHVYWYRQLPEEGLKFMVYLQKENIIDESGMPKERFSAEFPKEGPSILRIQQVVRGDSAAYFCASSLDRGQSGELFFGEGSRLTVL.

The V gene is TRBV5-8, the J gene TRBJ1-1; D remains unclear. The germline V gene has CDR1 SGHTS and CDR2 YDEGEE. CDR3 size: 20 residues. Deletions cut 4 bases from V and 3 bases from J, with 31 bases between. The CDR3 nucleotides read TGTGCCAGCAGCAATTTGCGGTACGAGGTAGACCCTATTGCGGACACTGAAGCTTTCTTT. It codes for CASSNLRYEVDPIADTEAFF.

The chain carries TRBV6-5 and TRBJ1-4, with a tentative D call TRBD1 (5 bases). The germline V gene has CDR1 MNHEY and CDR2 SVGAGI. Trimming removed 3 bases at V and 7 bases at J, with 12 bases between. The CDR3 totals 14 residues. The CDR3 loop reads CASSYEGYGEKLFF. As DNA, the CDR3 is TGTGCCAGCAGTTATGAGGGGTATGGTGAAAAACTGTTTTTT.

The V call is TRBV27, the J call TRBJ2-7; TRBD2 aligns across 12 bases. This CDR3 spans 17 amino acids. V lost 5 bases and J lost 1; bases outside the gene matches: 9. Germline V lookup: CDR1 MNHEY, CDR2 SMNVEV (reference sequence). This CDR3 reads CASSPTSGTSGSYEQYF. DNA of the CDR3: TGTGCCAGCAGTCCCACATCCGGGACTAGCGGGTCCTACGAGCAGTACTTC.

The V and J genes are TRBV27 and TRBJ2-7; 12 positions agree with TRBD2. There are 15 residues in the CDR3. CDR1 is MNHEY and CDR2 is SMNVEV in the germline V gene (reference sequence). V trimming: 6 bases; J trimming: 0 bases; junction bases outside the gene matches: 3. The CDR3 here is CASRRLAGVSYEQYF. In DNA, the CDR3 is TGTGCCAGCAGGCGACTAGCGGGAGTCTCCTACGAGCAGTACTTC.

The chain employs TRBV15 and TRBJ1-2; 7 positions agree with TRBD1. Losses at the gene ends were 1 base for V and 0 bases for J; bases not matched to a gene: 5. The length of the CDR3 is 16 residues. CDR1 is LNHNV and CDR2 is YYDKDF in the germline V gene (reference sequence). The CDR3 protein is CATSRAGTAANYGYTF. DNA for the CDR3: TGTGCCACCAGCAGAGCCGGGACAGCAGCTAACTATGGCTACACCTTC. Based on the CDR3 plus reference TRBV15 and TRBJ1-2, the full variable domain is DAMVIQNPRYQVTQFGKPVTLSCSQTLNHNVMYWYQQKSSQAPKLLFHYYDKDFNNEADTPDNFQSRRPNTSFCFLDIRSPGLGDTAMYLCATSRAGTAANYGYTFGSGTRLTVV.